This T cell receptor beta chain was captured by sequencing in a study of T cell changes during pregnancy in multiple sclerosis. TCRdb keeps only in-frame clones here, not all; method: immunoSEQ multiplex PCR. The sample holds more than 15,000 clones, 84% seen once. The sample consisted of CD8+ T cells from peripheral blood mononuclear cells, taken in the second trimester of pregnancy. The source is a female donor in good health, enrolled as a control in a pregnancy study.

This CDR3 is CASSLGQNYGYTF. As DNA, the CDR3 is TGTGCCAGCAGCTTGGGACAGAACTATGGCTACACCTTC. J is TRBJ1-2 and V is TRBV5-6; possibly TRBD1 for D (5 bases). V was shortened by 0 bases and J by 2 bases, with 5 bases between the two germline ends. The CDR3 sequence is 13 residues long. Germline V gene data show CDR1 as SGHDT and CDR2 as YYEEEE.